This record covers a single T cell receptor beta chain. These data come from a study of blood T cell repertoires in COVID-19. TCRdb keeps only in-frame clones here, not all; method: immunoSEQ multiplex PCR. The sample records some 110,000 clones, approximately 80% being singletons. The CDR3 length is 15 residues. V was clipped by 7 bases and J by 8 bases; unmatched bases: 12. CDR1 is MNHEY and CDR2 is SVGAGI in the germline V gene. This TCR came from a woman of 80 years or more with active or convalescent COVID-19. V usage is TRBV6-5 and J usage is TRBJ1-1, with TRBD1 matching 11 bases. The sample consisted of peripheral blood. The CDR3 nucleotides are TGTGCCAGCATAAAAATGGACAGGGGGCTTAGGGAAGCTTTCTTT. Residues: CASIKMDRGLREAFF.